This T cell receptor (beta chain) came from a study of PD-L1 blockade in urothelial cancer. As for the study in general: Treatment start was followed by blood analysis at 3 weeks (second dose) and again at 6 weeks.

Using immunoSEQ multiplex PCR, the repertoire was profiled, and TCRdb retains in-frame clones only, with some absent. Of 60,000 to 70,000 clones in the sample, roughly four fifths were seen once. Time point: pretreatment peripheral blood. The V gene lost 7 bases and the J gene lost 3 bases, with 13 bases spanning the gap. The CDR3 is made up of 13 amino acids. The germline gives CDR1 ENHRY, CDR2 SYGVKD. The chain has TRBV10-3 and TRBJ2-7; perhaps TRBD2 as D (5 bases). The clonotype originates from a man aged 65 to 85 with urothelial cancer. Sequencing used PBMCs, obtained around atezolizumab (anti-PD-L1) treatment. CDR3 protein: CAITGEHGYEQYF. Here the CDR3 DNA reads TGTGCCATCACCGGGGAGCACGGCTACGAGCAGTACTTC.